This T cell receptor (beta chain) stems from a study of T cells in localized non-small cell lung cancer. Study-level points and caveats: When the top 100 tumor clones were examined, a median approximately 59 of them also appeared in the adjacent lung, which was paired and uninvolved. Heterogeneity within the tumor remains possible, as just one region underwent sequencing.

The CDR3 contains 14 residues. Trimming pared 0 bases from V and 4 bases from J, leaving 8 bases between. The germline gives CDR1 SGHKS, CDR2 YYEKEE (reference sequence). Notes on this clone: Its target is not known.

The data were produced by immunoSEQ multiplex PCR, yet TCRdb's version contains in-frame clones alone and is incomplete. This table has 52,000 or so clones, 86% appearing once. The genes are TRBV5-5 and TRBJ1-5; maybe TRBD1 (6 bases). The clonotype originates from a male donor at least 60 years old with stage III squamous cell lung carcinoma. The sequences come from peripheral blood, collected before any cancer treatment. CDR3 protein: CASSLDRANQPQHF. CDR3 DNA: TGTGCCAGCAGCTTGGACAGGGCAAATCAGCCCCAGCATTTT.